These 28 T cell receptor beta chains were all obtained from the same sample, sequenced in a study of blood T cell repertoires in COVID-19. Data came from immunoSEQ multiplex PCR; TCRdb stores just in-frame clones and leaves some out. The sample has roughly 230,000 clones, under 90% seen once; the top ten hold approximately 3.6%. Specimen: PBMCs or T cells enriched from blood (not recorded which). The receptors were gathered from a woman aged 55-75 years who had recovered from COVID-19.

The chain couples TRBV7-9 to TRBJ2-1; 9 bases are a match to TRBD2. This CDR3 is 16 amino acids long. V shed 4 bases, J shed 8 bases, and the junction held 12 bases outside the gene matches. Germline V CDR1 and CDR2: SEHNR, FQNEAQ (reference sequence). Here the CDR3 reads CASSWALAGGSYEQFF. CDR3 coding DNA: TGTGCCAGCAGCTGGGCCCTGGCGGGAGGGAGCTATGAGCAGTTCTTC.

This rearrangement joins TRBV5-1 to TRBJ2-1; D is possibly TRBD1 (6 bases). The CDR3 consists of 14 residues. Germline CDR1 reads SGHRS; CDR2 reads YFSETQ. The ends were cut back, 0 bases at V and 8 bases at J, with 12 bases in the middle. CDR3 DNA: TGCGCCAGCAGCTTGGAGGCAGGGGCTCATGAGCAGTTCTTC. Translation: CASSLEAGAHEQFF.

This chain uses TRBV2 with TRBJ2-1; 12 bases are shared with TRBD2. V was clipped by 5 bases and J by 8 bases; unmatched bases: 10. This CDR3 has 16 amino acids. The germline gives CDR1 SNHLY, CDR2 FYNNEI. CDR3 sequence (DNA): TGTGCCAGCAGTTCCGGGGGACTAGCGGGTAGGGATGAGCAGTTCTTC. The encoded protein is CASSSGGLAGRDEQFF.

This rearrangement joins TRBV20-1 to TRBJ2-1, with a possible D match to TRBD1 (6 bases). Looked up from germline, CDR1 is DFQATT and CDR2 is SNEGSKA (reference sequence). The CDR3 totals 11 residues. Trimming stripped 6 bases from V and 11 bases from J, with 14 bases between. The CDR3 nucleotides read TGCAGTGCGTATAGGACAGCTCAGCAGTTCTTC. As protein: CSAYRTAQQFF.

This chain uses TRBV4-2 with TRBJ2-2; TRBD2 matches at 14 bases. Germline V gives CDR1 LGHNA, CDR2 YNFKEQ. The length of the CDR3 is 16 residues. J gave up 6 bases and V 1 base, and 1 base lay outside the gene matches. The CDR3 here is CASSQGLAGGAGELFF. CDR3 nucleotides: TGTGCCAGCAGCCAAGGACTAGCGGGAGGGGCCGGGGAGCTGTTTTTT.

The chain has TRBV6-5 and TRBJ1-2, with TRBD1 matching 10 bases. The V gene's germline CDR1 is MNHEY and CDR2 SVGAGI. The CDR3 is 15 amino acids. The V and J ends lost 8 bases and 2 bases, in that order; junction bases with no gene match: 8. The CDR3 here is CASRDRGGRNYGYTF. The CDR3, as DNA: TGTGCCAGCCGGGACAGGGGAGGTCGCAACTATGGCTACACCTTC.

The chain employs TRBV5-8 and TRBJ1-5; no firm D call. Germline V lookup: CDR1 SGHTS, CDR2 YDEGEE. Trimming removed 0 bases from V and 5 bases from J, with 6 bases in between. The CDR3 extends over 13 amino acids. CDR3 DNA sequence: TGTGCCAGCAGCTTGGGCAGTTATCAGCCCCAGCATTTT. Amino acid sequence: CASSLGSYQPQHF.

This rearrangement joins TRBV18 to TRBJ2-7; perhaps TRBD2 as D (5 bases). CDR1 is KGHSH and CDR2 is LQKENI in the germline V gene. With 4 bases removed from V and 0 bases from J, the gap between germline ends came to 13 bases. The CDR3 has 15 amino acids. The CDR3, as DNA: TGTGCCAGCTCACGAACTAGTCCGAGCTCCTACGAGCAGTACTTC. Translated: CASSRTSPSSYEQYF.

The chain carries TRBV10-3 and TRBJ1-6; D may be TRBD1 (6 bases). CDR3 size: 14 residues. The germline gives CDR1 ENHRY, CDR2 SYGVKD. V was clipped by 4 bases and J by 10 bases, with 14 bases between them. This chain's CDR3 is CAISGNRAQSPLHF. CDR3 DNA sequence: TGTGCCATCAGTGGCAACAGGGCGCAATCACCCCTCCACTTT.

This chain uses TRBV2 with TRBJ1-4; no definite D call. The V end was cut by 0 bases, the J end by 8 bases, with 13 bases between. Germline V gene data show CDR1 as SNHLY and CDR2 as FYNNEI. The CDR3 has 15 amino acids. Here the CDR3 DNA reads TGTGCCAGCAGTGAAGCGGAGGCGGGTAGCGAAAAACTGTTTTTT. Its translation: CASSEAEAGSEKLFF.

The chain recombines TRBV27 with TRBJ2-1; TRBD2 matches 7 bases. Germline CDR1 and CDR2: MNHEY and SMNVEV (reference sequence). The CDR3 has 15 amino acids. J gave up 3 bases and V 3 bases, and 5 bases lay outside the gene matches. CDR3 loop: CASSLIASGYNEQFF. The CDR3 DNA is TGTGCCAGCAGTTTGATTGCTAGCGGCTACAATGAGCAGTTCTTC.

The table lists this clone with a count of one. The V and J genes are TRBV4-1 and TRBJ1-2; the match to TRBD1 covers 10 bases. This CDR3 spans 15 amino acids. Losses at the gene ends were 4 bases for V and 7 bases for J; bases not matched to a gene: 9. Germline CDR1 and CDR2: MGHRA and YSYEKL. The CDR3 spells CASSPSDRGYSGYTF. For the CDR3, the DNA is TGCGCCAGCAGCCCTTCGGACAGGGGGTATTCTGGCTACACCTTC.

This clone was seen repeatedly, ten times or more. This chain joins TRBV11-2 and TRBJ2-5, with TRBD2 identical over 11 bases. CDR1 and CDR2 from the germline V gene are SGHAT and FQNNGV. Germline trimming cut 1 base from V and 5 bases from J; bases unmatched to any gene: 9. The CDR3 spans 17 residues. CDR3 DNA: TGTGCCAGCAGCTTAGCTCCCGGACTAGCGGGCGGGGAGACCCAGTACTTC. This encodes CASSLAPGLAGGETQYF.

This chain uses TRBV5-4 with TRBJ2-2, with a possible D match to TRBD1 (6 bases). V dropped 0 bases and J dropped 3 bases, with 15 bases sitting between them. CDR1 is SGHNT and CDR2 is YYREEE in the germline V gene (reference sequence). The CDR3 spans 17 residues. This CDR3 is CASSLALDSQDTGELFF. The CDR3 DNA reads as TGTGCCAGCAGCTTGGCCCTGGACAGTCAGGACACCGGGGAGCTGTTTTTT. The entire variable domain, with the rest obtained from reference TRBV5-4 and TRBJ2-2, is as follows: ETGVTQSPTHLIKTRGQQVTLRCSSQSGHNTVSWYQQALGQGPQFIFQYYREEENGRGNFPPRFSGLQFPNYSSELNVNALELDDSALYLCASSLALDSQDTGELFFGEGSRLTVL.

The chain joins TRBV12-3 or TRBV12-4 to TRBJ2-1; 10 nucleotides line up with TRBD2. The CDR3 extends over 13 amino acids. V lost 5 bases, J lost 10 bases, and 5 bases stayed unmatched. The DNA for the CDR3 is TGTGCCAGCAGTAGCGGGGGGGCACTCGAGCAGTTCTTC. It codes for CASSSGGALEQFF.

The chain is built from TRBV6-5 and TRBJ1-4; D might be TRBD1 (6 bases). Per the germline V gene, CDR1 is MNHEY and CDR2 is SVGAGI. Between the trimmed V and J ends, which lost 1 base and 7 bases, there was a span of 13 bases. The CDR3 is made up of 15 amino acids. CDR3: CASSYFWGQSEKLFF. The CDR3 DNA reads TGTGCCAGCAGTTACTTTTGGGGGCAAAGTGAAAAACTGTTTTTT.

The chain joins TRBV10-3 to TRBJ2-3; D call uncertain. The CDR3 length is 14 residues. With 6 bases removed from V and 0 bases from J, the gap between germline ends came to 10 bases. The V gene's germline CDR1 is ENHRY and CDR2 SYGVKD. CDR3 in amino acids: CAISRLESTDTQYF. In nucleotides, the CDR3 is TGTGCCATCAGCCGACTGGAAAGCACAGATACGCAGTATTTT.

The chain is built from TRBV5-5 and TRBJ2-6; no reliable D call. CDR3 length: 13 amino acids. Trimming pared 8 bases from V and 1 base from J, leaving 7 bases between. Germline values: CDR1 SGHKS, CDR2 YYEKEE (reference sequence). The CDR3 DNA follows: TGTGCCAGTAGAGTTTCTGGGGCCAACGTCCTGACTTTC. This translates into CASRVSGANVLTF. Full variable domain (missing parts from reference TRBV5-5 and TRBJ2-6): DAGVTQSPTHLIKTRGQQVTLRCSPISGHKSVSWYQQVLGQGPQFIFQYYEKEERGRGNFPDRFSARQFPNYSSELNVNALLLGDSALYLCASRVSGANVLTFGAGSRLTVL.

The CDR3 DNA is TGTGCCAGCAGCGTAGCTACGGAGCGGACCGGGGAGCTGTTTTTT. Translated: CASSVATERTGELFF. The gene calls are TRBV9 and TRBJ2-2; tentative D call: TRBD2 (5 bases). This CDR3 spans 15 amino acids. Germline values: CDR1 SGDLS, CDR2 YYNGEE. Trimming pared 0 bases from V and 5 bases from J, leaving 11 bases between.

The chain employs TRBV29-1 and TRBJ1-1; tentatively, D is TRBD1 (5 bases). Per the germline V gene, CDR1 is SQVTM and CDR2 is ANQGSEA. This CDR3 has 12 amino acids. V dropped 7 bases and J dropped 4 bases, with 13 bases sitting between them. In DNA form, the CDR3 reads TGCAGCGCCCAGGGTTGGAGCACTGAAGCTTTCTTT. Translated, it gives CSAQGWSTEAFF.

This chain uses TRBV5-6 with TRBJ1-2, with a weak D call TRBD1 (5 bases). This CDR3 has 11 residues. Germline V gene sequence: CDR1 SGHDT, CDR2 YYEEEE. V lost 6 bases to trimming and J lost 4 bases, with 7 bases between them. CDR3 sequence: CASTDSYGYTF. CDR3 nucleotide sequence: TGTGCCAGCACCGACAGCTATGGCTACACCTTC.

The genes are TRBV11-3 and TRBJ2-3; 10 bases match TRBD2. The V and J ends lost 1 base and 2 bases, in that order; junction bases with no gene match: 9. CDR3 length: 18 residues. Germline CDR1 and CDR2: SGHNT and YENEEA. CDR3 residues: CASSLGASGSRNTDTQYF. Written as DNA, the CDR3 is TGTGCCAGCAGCTTAGGGGCTAGCGGGAGCCGCAACACAGATACGCAGTATTTT.

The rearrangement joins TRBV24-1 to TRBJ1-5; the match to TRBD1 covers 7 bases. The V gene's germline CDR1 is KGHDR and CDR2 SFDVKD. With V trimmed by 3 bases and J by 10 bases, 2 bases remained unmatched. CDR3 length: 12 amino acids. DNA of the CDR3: TGTGCCACCAGTGATCGACAGGGTCCCCAGCATTTT. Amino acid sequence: CATSDRQGPQHF.

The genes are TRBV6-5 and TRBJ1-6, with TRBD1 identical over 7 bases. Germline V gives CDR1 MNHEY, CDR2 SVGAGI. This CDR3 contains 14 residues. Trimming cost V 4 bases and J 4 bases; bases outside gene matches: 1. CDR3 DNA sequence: TGTGCCAGCAGTTCGGGACAGTATAATTCACCCCTCCACTTT. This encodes CASSSGQYNSPLHF.

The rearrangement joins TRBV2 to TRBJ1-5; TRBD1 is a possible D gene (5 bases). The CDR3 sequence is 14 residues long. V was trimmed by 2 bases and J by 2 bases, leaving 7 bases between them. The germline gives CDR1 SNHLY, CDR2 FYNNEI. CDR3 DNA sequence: TGTGCCAGCAGTGAATGGGGGGGCAATCAGCCCCAGCATTTT. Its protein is CASSEWGGNQPQHF.

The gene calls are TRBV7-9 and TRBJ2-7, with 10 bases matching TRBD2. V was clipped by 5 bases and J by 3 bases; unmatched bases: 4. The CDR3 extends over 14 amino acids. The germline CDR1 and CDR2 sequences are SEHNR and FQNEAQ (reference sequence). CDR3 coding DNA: TGTGCCAGCAGCGGTAGCGGGAGGCACTACGAGCAGTACTTC. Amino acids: CASSGSGRHYEQYF.

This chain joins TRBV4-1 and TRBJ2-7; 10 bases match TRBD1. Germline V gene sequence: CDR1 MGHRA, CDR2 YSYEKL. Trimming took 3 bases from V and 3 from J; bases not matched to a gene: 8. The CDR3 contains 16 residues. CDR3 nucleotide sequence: TGCGCCAGCAGCCAGAGAGGGGACAGGGGCTTCTACGAGCAGTACTTC. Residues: CASSQRGDRGFYEQYF.

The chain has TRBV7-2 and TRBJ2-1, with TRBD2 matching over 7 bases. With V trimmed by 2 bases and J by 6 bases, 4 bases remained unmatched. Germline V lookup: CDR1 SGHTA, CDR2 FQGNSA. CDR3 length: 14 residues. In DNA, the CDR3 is TGTGCCAGCAGCTTAACGAGCGGGGTCAATGAGCAGTTCTTC. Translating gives CASSLTSGVNEQFF.